This entry concerns a single T cell receptor beta chain. It was with 60 Vbeta and 13 Jbeta primers that the PCR ran. Sequenced by immunoSEQ multiplex PCR; TCRdb stores in-frame clones only, minus some. This sample has over 100,000 clones; 75% to 80% occur once, and the top ten carry around 3%. The sample is drawn from a study of cytomegalovirus exposure and HLA in healthy donors. Study in general: Within an early data release were around 87 million unique TCRs drawn from HLA-typed donors.

Germline V gene data show CDR1 as SGHNT and CDR2 as YYREEE (reference sequence). This CDR3 is built from 13 residues. The germline V and J ends were trimmed by 1 base and 2 bases, with 6 bases remaining between them. Sequenced input: PBMCs. This chain connects TRBV5-4 to TRBJ2-5, with unresolved D. This clonotype was obtained from a woman in her twenties or thirties in good health and CMV-seropositive. CDR3 sequence reads: CASSLPSQETQYF. CDR3 in DNA: TGTGCCAGCAGCTTGCCTTCTCAAGAGACCCAGTACTTC.